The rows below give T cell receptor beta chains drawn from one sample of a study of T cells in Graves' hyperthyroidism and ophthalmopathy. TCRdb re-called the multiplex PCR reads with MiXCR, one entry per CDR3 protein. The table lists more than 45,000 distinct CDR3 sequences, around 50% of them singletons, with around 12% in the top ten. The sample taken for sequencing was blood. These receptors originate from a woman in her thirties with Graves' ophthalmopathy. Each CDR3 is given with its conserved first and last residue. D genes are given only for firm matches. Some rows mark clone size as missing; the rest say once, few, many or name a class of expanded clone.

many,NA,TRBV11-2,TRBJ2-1,CASSLERETGEQFF,TGTGCCAGCAGCTTAGAGCGGGAGACAGGTGAGCAGTTCTTC
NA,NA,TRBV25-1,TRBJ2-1,CASNGLGPRSSYNEQFF,TGTGCCAGCAACGGACTCGGCCCGAGGAGCTCCTACAATGAGCAGTTCTTC
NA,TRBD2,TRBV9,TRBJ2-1,CASSPTSGSSYNERFF,TGTGCCAGCAGCCCCACTAGCGGAAGCTCCTACAATGAGCGGTTCTTC
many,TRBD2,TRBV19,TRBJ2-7,CATGAAGGRSYEQYF,TGTGCCACAGGCGCCGCGGGAGGAAGGTCCTACGAGCAGTACTTC
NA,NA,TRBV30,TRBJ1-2,CAWTWSHSYGYTF,TGTGCCTGGACTTGGAGTCATTCCTATGGCTACACCTTC
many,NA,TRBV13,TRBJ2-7,CASSGRLGESEQYF,TGTGCCAGCAGCGGGAGGTTGGGGGAAAGCGAGCAGTACTTC
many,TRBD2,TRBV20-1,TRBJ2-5,CSFGREGRETQYF,TGCAGTTTCGGGCGGGAGGGCCGGGAGACCCAGTACTTC
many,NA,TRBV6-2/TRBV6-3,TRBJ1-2,CASTPKRPPMDGYTF,TGTGCCAGCACTCCCAAAAGACCACCCATGGATGGCTACACCTTC
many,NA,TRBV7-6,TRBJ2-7,CASSRYRSAYEQYF,TGTGCCAGCAGCCGATACAGGAGCGCCTACGAGCAGTACTTC
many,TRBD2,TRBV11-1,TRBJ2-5,CASAKVASSGQETQYF,TGTGCCAGCGCCAAGGTTGCCTCTAGCGGCCAAGAGACCCAGTACTTC
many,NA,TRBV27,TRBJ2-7,CASRLQMSSYEQYF,TGTGCCAGCAGATTACAGATGAGCTCCTACGAGCAGTACTTC
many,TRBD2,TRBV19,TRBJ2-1,CASSIDSQLAGDNEQFF,TGTGCCAGTAGTATAGACTCGCAATTAGCGGGGGACAATGAGCAGTTCTTC
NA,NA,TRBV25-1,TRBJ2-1,CASSENRGDNEQFF,TGTGCCAGCAGTGAAAATAGGGGGGATAATGAGCAGTTCTTC
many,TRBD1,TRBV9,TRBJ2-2,CASSVRDRGFNTGELFF,TGTGCCAGCAGCGTCCGGGACAGGGGATTCAACACCGGGGAGCTGTTTTTT
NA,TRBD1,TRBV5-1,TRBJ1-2,CASSRTGGNCGYTF,TGCGCCAGCAGCAGAACAGGGGGTAACTGTGGCTACACCTTC
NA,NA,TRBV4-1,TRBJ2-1,CASSQGVANTGELFF,TGCGCCAGCAGCCAAGGTGTCGCGAACACCGGGGAGCTGTTCTTC
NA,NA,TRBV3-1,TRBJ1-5,CASSQSQGPDQPQHF,TGTGCCAGCAGCCAATCTCAGGGGCCTGATCAGCCCCAGCATTTT
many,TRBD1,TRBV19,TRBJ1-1,CASSIDRDRGRSNTEAFF,TGTGCCAGTAGTATAGATCGGGACAGGGGGCGATCGAACACTGAAGCTTTCTTT
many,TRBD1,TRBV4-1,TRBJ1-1,CASSQVGTGHHEAFF,TGCGCCAGCAGCCAAGTTGGGACAGGGCACCACGAAGCTTTCTTT
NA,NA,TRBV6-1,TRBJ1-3,CASSEAWVGVGSGDTIYF,TGTGCCAGCAGTGAAGCATGGGTAGGAGTGGGGTCTGGAGACACCATATATTTT
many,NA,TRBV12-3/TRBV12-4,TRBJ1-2,CASSARGGNYGYTF,TGTGCCAGCAGCGCTAGAGGGGGGAACTATGGCTACACCTTC
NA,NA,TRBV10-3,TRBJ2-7,CAISTGGDYEQYF,TGTGCCATCAGCACAGGGGGGGACTACGAGCAGTACTTC
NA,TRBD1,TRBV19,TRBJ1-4,CASKTTGATNEKLFF,TGTGCCAGTAAAACGACAGGGGCAACTAATGAAAAACTGTTTTTT
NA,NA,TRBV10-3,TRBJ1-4,CAIRTGAREKLFF,TGTGCCATCAGGACAGGAGCGAGAGAAAAACTGTTTTTT
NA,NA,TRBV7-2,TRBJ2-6,CASSLQGANVLTF,TGTGCCAGCAGCTTACAGGGGGCCAACGTCCTGACTTTC
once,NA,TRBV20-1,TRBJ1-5,CSASRGNNEHF,TGCAGTGCTAGCCGGGGGAACAATGAGCATTTT
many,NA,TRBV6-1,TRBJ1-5,CASSEDWQGVYQPQHF,TGTGCCAGCAGTGAAGACTGGCAAGGAGTCTATCAGCCCCAGCATTTT
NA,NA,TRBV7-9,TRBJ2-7,CASSLSGTLGEQYF,TGTGCCAGCAGCTTATCAGGGACCCTGGGCGAGCAGTACTTC
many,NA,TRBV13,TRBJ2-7,CASSAGRDYNEQYF,TGTGCCAGCAGCGCAGGCCGGGATTACAACGAGCAGTACTTC
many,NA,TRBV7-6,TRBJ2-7,CASSLETVPLYF,TGTGCCAGCAGCTTAGAGACAGTCCCCCTGTACTTC
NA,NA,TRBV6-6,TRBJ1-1,CAGRNRADRGAFF,TGTGCCGGCCGTAACAGGGCAGACCGGGGAGCTTTCTTT
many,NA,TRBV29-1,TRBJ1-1,CSVAAWMNTEAFF,TGCAGCGTTGCGGCCTGGATGAACACTGAAGCTTTCTTT
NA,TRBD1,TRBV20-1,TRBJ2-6,CSARRQGADGANVLTF,TGCAGTGCGCGGAGGCAGGGGGCAGATGGGGCCAACGTCCTGACTTTC
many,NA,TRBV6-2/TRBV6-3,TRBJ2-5,CASSQHQGETQYF,TGTGCCAGCAGTCAGCATCAGGGGGAGACCCAGTACTTC
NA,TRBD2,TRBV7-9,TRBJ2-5,CVSSYTSGSRETEYF,TGTGTCAGCAGCTACACTAGCGGGAGCCGTGAGACCGAGTACTTC
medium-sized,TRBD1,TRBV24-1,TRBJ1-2,CATSGGYGYTF,TGTGCCACCTCAGGGGGCTATGGCTACACCTTC
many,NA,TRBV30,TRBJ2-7,CAWSVGDPEQYF,TGTGCCTGGAGTGTAGGGGACCCCGAGCAGTACTTC
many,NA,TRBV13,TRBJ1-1,CASSRNRDPEAFF,TGTGCCAGCAGCAGAAACAGGGACCCTGAAGCTTTCTTT
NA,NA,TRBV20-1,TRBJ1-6,CSARDPLHF,TGCAGTGCTAGAGATCCCCTCCACTTT